Shown below are 21 T cell receptor beta chains from a single sample sequenced in a study of cytomegalovirus exposure and HLA in healthy donors. PCR amplification relied on 60 Vbeta primers (plus 13 Jbeta primers). Profiled with immunoSEQ multiplex PCR; TCRdb holds only in-frame clones, not every one. The sample carries roughly 140,000 clones, approximately 79% recorded once. Sequencing used PBMCs. The receptors come from a woman in her forties or fifties in good health and CMV-seropositive.

The rearrangement links TRBV5-1 to TRBJ2-7; possible D gene TRBD1, 6 bases. Trimming removed 5 bases at V and 1 base at J, with 13 bases between. The germline gives CDR1 SGHRS, CDR2 YFSETQ. The CDR3 spans 14 residues. The CDR3: CASRGEQGSYEQYF. The CDR3 bases are TGCGCCAGCAGAGGGGAGCAGGGGTCCTACGAGCAGTACTTC.

This clone has just one count. The gene calls are TRBV6-6 and TRBJ2-3; TRBD2 agrees at 7 bases. The CDR3 has 14 residues. The V and J ends lost 2 bases and 4 bases, in that order; junction bases with no gene match: 3. Germline V gene data show CDR1 as MNHNY and CDR2 as SVGAGI (reference sequence). CDR3 protein: CASSYAGEADTQYF. The DNA of the CDR3 is TGTGCCAGCAGTTACGCGGGGGAGGCAGATACGCAGTATTTT.

This clone has only one observation. The chain recombines TRBV9 with TRBJ2-2; TRBD1 aligns across 7 bases. V shed 0 bases, J shed 7 bases, and the junction held 9 bases outside the gene matches. Germline V gives CDR1 SGDLS, CDR2 YYNGEE. This CDR3 region has 16 residues. The CDR3 coding sequence is TGTGCCAGCAGCGTAGGAGTAACAGGGGCGGACGGGGAGCTGTTTTTT. Protein sequence: CASSVGVTGADGELFF.

The chain employs TRBV18 and TRBJ1-1; 7 bases match TRBD1. There are 14 residues in the CDR3. Germline loops: CDR1 KGHSH, CDR2 LQKENI. V shed 3 bases and J 1 base; nucleotides not matched to a gene: 2. CDR3 sequence: CASSPTGTNTEAFF. CDR3 DNA sequence: TGTGCCAGCTCACCGACAGGGACGAACACTGAAGCTTTCTTT. The full variable domain, with the rest looked up from reference TRBV18 and TRBJ1-1, is NAGVMQNPRHLVRRRGQEARLRCSPMKGHSHVYWYRQLPEEGLKFMVYLQKENIIDESGMPKERFSAEFPKEGPSILRIQQVVRGDSAAYFCASSPTGTNTEAFFGQGTRLTVV.

This clone appeared a few times. The rearrangement joins TRBV27 to TRBJ1-1; D gene uncertain. CDR1 is MNHEY and CDR2 is SMNVEV in the germline V gene (reference sequence). This CDR3 contains 13 residues. V dropped 3 bases and J dropped 7 bases, with 12 bases sitting between them. The CDR3 spells CASSFTAAGEAFF. The DNA of the CDR3 is TGTGCCAGCAGTTTTACGGCAGCGGGTGAAGCTTTCTTT.

The chain is built from TRBV4-3 and TRBJ2-6; D not certain. Trimming took 0 bases from V and 0 from J, leaving 9 bases between them. The CDR3 is 17 amino acids. Germline CDR1 is LGHNA and CDR2 is YSLEER. DNA for the CDR3: TGCGCCAGCAGCCAAGATTCGACTCTCTCTGGGGCCAACGTCCTGACTTTC. Its protein product is CASSQDSTLSGANVLTF.

This rearrangement joins TRBV27 to TRBJ2-7; 7 bases are shared with TRBD1. Germline CDR1 and CDR2: MNHEY and SMNVEV (reference sequence). CDR3 length: 15 amino acids. With V trimmed by 5 bases and J by 1 base, 8 bases remained unmatched. CDR3 sequence reads: CASSPRPGQSYEQYF. The CDR3 bases are TGTGCCAGCAGTCCTCGGCCGGGACAGTCCTACGAGCAGTACTTC.

The V call is TRBV29-1, the J call TRBJ1-2; 7 nucleotides align to TRBD1. The CDR3 is 12 amino acids. Germline V gene lookup returns CDR1 SQVTM and CDR2 ANQGSEA. V trimming: 7 bases; J trimming: 2 bases; junction bases outside the gene matches: 4. The CDR3 spells CSGRDSNYGYTF. The CDR3 coding sequence is TGCAGCGGCAGGGACAGCAACTATGGCTACACCTTC. The complete variable domain, with remaining parts taken from reference TRBV29-1 and TRBJ1-2, reads SAVISQKPSRDICQRGTSLTIQCQVDSQVTMMFWYRQQPGQSLTLIATANQGSEATYESGFVIDKFPISRPNLTFSTLTVSNMSPEDSSIYLCSGRDSNYGYTFGSGTRLTVV.

This clone was observed a handful of times. This chain connects TRBV28 to TRBJ2-3; D remains ambiguous. This CDR3 contains 17 residues. Germline V gene lookup returns CDR1 MDHEN and CDR2 SYDVKM. Between the trimmed V and J ends, which lost 4 bases and 4 bases, there was a span of 21 bases. For the CDR3, the DNA is TGTGCCAGCAGTTCCCCCACGACGCTAAGCCAGGCAGATACGCAGTATTTT. Translation: CASSSPTTLSQADTQYF.

The V gene is TRBV19, the J gene TRBJ1-2; 8 bases are shared with TRBD1. The CDR3 has 14 residues. The germline V gene encodes CDR1 LNHDA and CDR2 SQIVND (reference sequence). V dropped 5 bases and J dropped 3; count of bases not matched to a gene: 5. CDR3 loop: CASSRVTGDYGYTF. DNA for the CDR3: TGTGCCAGTAGTCGGGTGACAGGGGACTATGGCTACACCTTC.

In its sample, this clone was seen a few times. This CDR3 is CASSYSGGPQHF. In DNA form, the CDR3 reads TGTGCCAGCAGTTACTCCGGGGGGCCCCAGCATTTT. The V and J genes are TRBV6-5 and TRBJ1-5, with a possible D match to TRBD1 (5 bases). From germline, CDR1 is MNHEY and CDR2 SVGAGI. The CDR3 is 12 amino acids. V was cut by 0 bases and J by 9 bases, with 6 bases left in between.

The chain carries TRBV7-2 and TRBJ1-6; no firm D call. The CDR3 totals 13 residues. CDR1 is SGHTA and CDR2 is FQGNSA in the germline V gene. Trimming took off 4 bases at V and 6 bases at J, with 7 bases between the two ends. Here the CDR3 reads CASSSVSNSPLHF. The CDR3 bases are TGTGCCAGCAGCTCTGTTTCTAATTCACCCCTCCACTTT.

V usage is TRBV5-4 and J usage is TRBJ1-2, with 8 bases aligning to TRBD1. From germline, CDR1 is SGHNT and CDR2 YYREEE (reference sequence). The CDR3 is made up of 15 amino acids. The ends lost 0 bases at V and 0 bases at J; junction bases unmatched: 1. Written as DNA, the CDR3 is TGTGCCAGCAGCTTGGCACAGGGGGCTAACTATGGCTACACCTTC. It is translated as CASSLAQGANYGYTF.

V and J are TRBV7-2 and TRBJ2-3, with 8 bases fitting TRBD2. Germline loops: CDR1 SGHTA, CDR2 FQGNSA. Trimming cost V 5 bases and J 6 bases; bases outside gene matches: 7. The CDR3 is 14 amino acids. CDR3 loop: CASSQGLDPDTQYF. CDR3 DNA sequence: TGTGCCAGCAGCCAGGGACTAGATCCGGATACGCAGTATTTT.

The chain links TRBV30 to TRBJ2-7; D is uncertain. Germline CDR1 reads GTSNPN; CDR2 reads SVGIG (reference sequence). The CDR3 consists of 13 residues. The V end lost 2 bases, the J end lost 0 bases, and 8 bases lay between the germline ends. CDR3 in amino acids: CAWSKRSSYEQYF. In DNA, the CDR3 is TGTGCCTGGAGTAAGAGGAGCTCCTACGAGCAGTACTTC.

The chain is built from TRBV27 and TRBJ2-1; the D gene is possibly TRBD2 (6 bases). This CDR3 has 12 amino acids. V dropped 0 bases and J dropped 11 bases, with 8 bases sitting between them. Germline assignment: CDR1 MNHEY and CDR2 SMNVEV (reference sequence). CDR3 coding DNA: TGTGCCAGCAGTTTATCAGCGGGTAAGCAGTTCTTC. Translation gives CASSLSAGKQFF.

The V gene is TRBV15, the J gene TRBJ1-2; 7 bases fit TRBD1. CDR3 length equals 14 residues. J was trimmed by 8 bases and V by 8 bases; bases with no gene match: 14. Germline assignment: CDR1 LNHNV and CDR2 YYDKDF (reference sequence). The CDR3 reads CATSNRETGSGYTF. The CDR3 nucleotides are TGTGCCACCTCTAATAGGGAGACAGGGAGCGGCTACACCTTC.

V is TRBV5-6 and J is TRBJ2-1; 12 nucleotides agree with TRBD2. The CDR3 totals 15 residues. V dropped 0 bases and J dropped 6; count of bases not matched to a gene: 1. Germline V lookup: CDR1 SGHDT, CDR2 YYEEEE. The CDR3 sequence is CASSLASGGANEQFF. The CDR3 bases are TGTGCCAGCAGCTTGGCTAGCGGGGGGGCCAATGAGCAGTTCTTC. Using reference TRBV5-6 and TRBJ2-1 for the parts outside the CDR3, the full variable domain is DAGVTQSPTHLIKTRGQQVTLRCSPKSGHDTVSWYQQALGQGPQFIFQYYEEEERQRGNFPDRFSGHQFPNYSSELNVNALLLGDSALYLCASSLASGGANEQFFGPGTRLTVL.

This rearrangement joins TRBV21-1 to TRBJ1-5. TRBV21-1 constitutes a pseudogene. The CDR3 contains 16 residues. The CDR3 sequence is CASSKAPIAYNQPQHF. In nucleotides, the CDR3 is TGTGCCAGCAGCAAAGCCCCCATCGCCTACAATCAGCCCCAGCATTTT.

J is TRBJ1-4 and V is TRBV7-9; TRBD1 might be the D (6 bases). The CDR3 length is 15 residues. Trimming pared 6 bases from V and 5 bases from J, leaving 16 bases between. In germline, CDR1 is SEHNR, CDR2 FQNEAQ (reference sequence). The CDR3 bases are TGTGCCAGCAGTCAAAGGACAGCAGTAAATGAAAAACTGTTTTTT. It specifies CASSQRTAVNEKLFF.

This clone was recorded only once. The chain combines TRBV6-6 with TRBJ1-1; D is unresolved. CDR1 and CDR2 (germline): MNHNY, SVGAGI (reference sequence). The V end was cut by 5 bases, the J end by 3 bases, with 16 bases between. This CDR3 region has 15 residues. CDR3 sequence (DNA): TGTGCCAGCAGTCAGCCCAGCGGCCTCGACACTGAAGCTTTCTTT. Translating it yields CASSQPSGLDTEAFF.